The T cell receptor (beta chain) described here comes from a study of tumor-infiltrating lymphocytes in primary liver carcinoma. Findings of the study overall: For tumor-adjacent and tumor-blood pairs, overlap was less than that seen for tumor region pairs.

Germline DNA was also extracted, while the blood RNA originated from unsorted whole blood. Production of TCR beta cDNA used around 0.45 ug total RNA together with a constant-region primer. Three-round nested multiplex PCR performed with slightly modified ARM-PCR produced the TCR beta libraries. Each of the first two PCR rounds ran approximately 9 cycles with TRBV1-TRBV30 forward and C-beta reverse primers. Via MiXCR, TCRdb re-called the multiplex PCR reads, giving one row per CDR3 protein. The repertoire consists of 310,000 or so distinct CDR3 sequences, with 65% occurring once and the leading ten covering 5.5% to 8%. Germline V gene data show CDR1 as SGHAT and CDR2 as FQDESV (reference sequence). CDR3 length equals 14 residues. Comments on this clonotype: Its antigen remains unknown. The junction shows a germline mismatch at one end, possibly a read error.

Sequenced: peripheral blood. The origin of this receptor is a middle-aged man with primary liver carcinoma and hepatitis B virus infection. This chain connects TRBV11-1 to TRBJ2-1; TRBD2 aligns across 12 bases. CDR3 DNA sequence: TGTGCCAGCAGCTATAGACTAGCGGGAGATGAGCAGCTCTTC. Protein product: CASSYRLAGDEQLF.